This T cell receptor (beta chain) was sequenced in a study of T cells in localized non-small cell lung cancer (dated by TCRdb to 2018 to 2021). Turning to the overall study: Comparing tumors with uninvolved tumor-adjacent lungs, the study looked at the T cell repertoires of roughly 250 patients with early-stage NSCLC. The cohort consisted of around 250 treatment-naive NSCLC patients whose localized lung tumors had been resected. The mean age of the NSCLC patients was about 62 years, with 130 or so men and 95 to 110 women.

The immunoSEQ Assay was used to sequence TCR beta CDR3 regions from DNA. The paper's data handling went like this. T cell density was computed as TCR beta template counts normalized to usable DNA estimated by amplifying housekeeping genes. The preseqR package was used to estimate richness by extrapolating to 400,000 templates for PBMC samples and to 120,000 templates for tissue samples. Clonality was taken to be one minus Pielou's evenness. To identify tissue-enriched TCRs, differential abundance testing was run on productive amino-acid clonotypes with a minimum total count of 5 and an alpha of 0.1. The Jaccard Index and the Morisita Overlap Index were used to quantify repertoire overlap between compartments. GLIPH clustered TCR beta CDR3s with public tetramer-defined viral CDR3s; viral motifs required at least three viral sequences plus V-gene enrichment. This is the immuneACCESS table as TCRdb keeps it, with only in-frame sequences that have V and J called. A part of the clones is gone; compared with another copy, unresolved V genes explain less than half, and the rest is unexplained. V, J and clone size reflect that table, while D and trimming were determined from the DNA. A total of 70,000 or so clones appear in this sample, 65% to 85% of them only once. The ten top clones hold 1% to 1.5% of the sample.

Worth noting for this clone: Its antigen remains undetermined. No per-base quality is available; no much larger clone lies one base away.

On the study overall, not on this receptor specifically: Longer overall survival was associated with higher blood T cell density, whereas shorter survival was associated with higher adjacent-lung clonality. Since the design was exploratory, TCR variables were selected using unadjusted p-values with no false-discovery rate correction. Uninvolved tumor-adjacent lung showed the highest T cell clonality, higher than tumor, which suggests more focused antigenic responses in the adjacent lung. Because multi-region tumor sequencing was not performed, intratumor heterogeneity could not be ruled out. A median of approximately 62 of the top 100 tumor clones turned up in the paired uninvolved adjacent lung, and 25 to 30 of those clones also ranked among the top 100 of that same adjacent lung.

At diagnosis, peripheral blood, uninvolved tumor-adjacent lung and tumor were collected and stored as a combination of fresh-frozen and FFPE material. For TCR repertoire profiling, blood samples were analyzed as peripheral blood mononuclear cells. For CDR1 and CDR2, the germline V gene (reference sequence) lists PRHDT and FYEKMQ. V lost 5 bases and J lost 3 bases; the stretch between them is 8 bases long. Reading from cysteine to phenylalanine, the CDR3 counts 12 amino acids. Only the CDR3 part of the read is kept: 36 bases, read in frame from the first base. The rearranged chain carries TRBV13 and TRBJ2-7; matching of 5 bases hints at TRBD2 as the D gene. The source material was peripheral blood, sampled before any cancer treatment. The receptor was isolated from a female donor aged 60 or older with stage I lung adenocarcinoma. CDR3 sequence: CASSGRNYEQYF. The DNA reads as follows: TGTGCCAGCAGCGGGAGAAACTACGAGCAGTACTTC.